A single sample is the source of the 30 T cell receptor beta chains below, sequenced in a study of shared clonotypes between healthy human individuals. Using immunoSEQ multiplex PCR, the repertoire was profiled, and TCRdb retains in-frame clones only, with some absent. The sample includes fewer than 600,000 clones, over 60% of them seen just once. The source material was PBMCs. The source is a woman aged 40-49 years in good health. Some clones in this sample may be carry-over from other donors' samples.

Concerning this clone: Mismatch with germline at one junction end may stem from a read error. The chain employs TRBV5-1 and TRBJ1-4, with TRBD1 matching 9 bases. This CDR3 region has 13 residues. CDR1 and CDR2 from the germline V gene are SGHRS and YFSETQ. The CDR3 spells CASSPDRGERLFF. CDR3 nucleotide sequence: TGCGCCAGCAGCCCGGACAGGGGAGAAAGACTGTTTTTT.

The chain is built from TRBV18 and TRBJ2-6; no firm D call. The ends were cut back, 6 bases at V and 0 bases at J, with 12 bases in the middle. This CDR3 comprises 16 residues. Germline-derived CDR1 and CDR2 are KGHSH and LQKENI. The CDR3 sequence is CASSILRISGANVLTF. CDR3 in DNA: TGTGCCAGCTCTATACTAAGGATCTCTGGGGCCAACGTCCTGACTTTC.

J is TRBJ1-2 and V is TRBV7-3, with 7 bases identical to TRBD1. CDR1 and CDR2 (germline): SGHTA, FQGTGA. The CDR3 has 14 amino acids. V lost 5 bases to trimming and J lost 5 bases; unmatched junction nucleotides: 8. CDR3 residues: CASSPRDRAYGYTF. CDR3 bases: TGTGCCAGCAGCCCAAGGGACAGAGCATATGGCTACACCTTC.

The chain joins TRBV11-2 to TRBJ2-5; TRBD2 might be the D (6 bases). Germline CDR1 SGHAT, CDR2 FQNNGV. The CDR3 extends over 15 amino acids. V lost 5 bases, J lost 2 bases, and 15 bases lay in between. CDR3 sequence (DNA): TGTGCCAGCAGCGCTCGGGAGCGGAGACAAGAGACCCAGTACTTC. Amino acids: CASSARERRQETQYF.

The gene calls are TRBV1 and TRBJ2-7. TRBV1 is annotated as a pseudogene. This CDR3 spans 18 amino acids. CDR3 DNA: TGCACCAGCAGCCAAGATCCCCCGCCCCACTCAAGCTCCTACGAGCAGTGCTTC. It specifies CTSSQDPPPHSSSYEQCF.

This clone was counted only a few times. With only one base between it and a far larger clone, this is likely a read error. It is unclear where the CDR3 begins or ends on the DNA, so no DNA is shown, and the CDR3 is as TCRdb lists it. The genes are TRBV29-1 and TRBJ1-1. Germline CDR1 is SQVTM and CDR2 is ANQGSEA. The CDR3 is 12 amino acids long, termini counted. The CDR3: CSVAGGIAEASF.

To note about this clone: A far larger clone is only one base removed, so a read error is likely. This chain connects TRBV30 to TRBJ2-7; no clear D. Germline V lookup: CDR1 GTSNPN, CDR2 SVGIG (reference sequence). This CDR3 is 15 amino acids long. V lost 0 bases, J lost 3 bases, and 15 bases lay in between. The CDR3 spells CAWSVRRKGFYEQYF. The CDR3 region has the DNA TGTGCCTGGAGTGTACGGCGGAAGGGCTTCTACGAGCAGTACTTC.

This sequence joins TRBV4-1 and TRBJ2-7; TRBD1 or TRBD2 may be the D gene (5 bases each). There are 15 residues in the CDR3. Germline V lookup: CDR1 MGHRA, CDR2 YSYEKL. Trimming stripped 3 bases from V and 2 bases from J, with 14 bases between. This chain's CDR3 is CASSHLGTATYEQYF. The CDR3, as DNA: TGCGCCAGCAGCCACCTCGGGACGGCTACCTACGAGCAGTACTTC.

CDR3 DNA sequence: TGTGCCAGCAGCGCTAGGGGACTAGCGGCCAACAATGAGCAGTTCTTC. Encoded protein: CASSARGLAANNEQFF. The chain couples TRBV7-3 to TRBJ2-1, with 11 nucleotides matching TRBD2. Germline trimming cut 5 bases from V and 5 bases from J; bases unmatched to any gene: 8. CDR1 SGHTA and CDR2 FQGTGA come from the germline V gene. The CDR3 totals 16 residues.

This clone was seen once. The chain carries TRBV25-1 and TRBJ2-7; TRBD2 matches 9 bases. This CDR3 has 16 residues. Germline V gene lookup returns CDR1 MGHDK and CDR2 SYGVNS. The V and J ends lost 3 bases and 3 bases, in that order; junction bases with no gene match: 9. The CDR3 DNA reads TGTGCCAGCAGTGACCCGGCGGGTAGCGGGGGCTACGAGCAGTACTTC. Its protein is CASSDPAGSGGYEQYF.

CDR3 amino acids: CASSLEGQNTEAFF. In nucleotides, the CDR3 is TGCGCCAGCAGCTTGGAGGGCCAGAACACTGAAGCTTTCTTT. The chain carries TRBV5-1 and TRBJ1-1; D ambiguous. The CDR3 consists of 14 residues. Germline-derived CDR1 and CDR2 are SGHRS and YFSETQ. V gave up 0 bases and J gave up 1 base, with 7 bases separating them.

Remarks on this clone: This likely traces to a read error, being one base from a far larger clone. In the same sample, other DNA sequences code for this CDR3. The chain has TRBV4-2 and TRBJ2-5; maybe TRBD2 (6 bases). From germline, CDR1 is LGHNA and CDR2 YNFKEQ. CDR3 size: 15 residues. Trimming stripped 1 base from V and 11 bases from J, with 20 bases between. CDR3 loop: CASSQGQDYSYEQYF. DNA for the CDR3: TGTGCCAGCAGCCAAGGTCAGGACTATTCCTACGAACAGTACTTC.

CDR3 sequence (DNA): TGTGCCTGGAGTATCGGACTTGGCACTGAAGCTTTCTTT. It translates to CAWSIGLGTEAFF. The rearrangement joins TRBV30 to TRBJ1-1; D gene ambiguous. Trimming cost V 2 bases and J 4 bases, with 11 bases left between them. The germline CDR1 and CDR2 sequences are GTSNPN and SVGIG (reference sequence). The CDR3 is made up of 13 amino acids.

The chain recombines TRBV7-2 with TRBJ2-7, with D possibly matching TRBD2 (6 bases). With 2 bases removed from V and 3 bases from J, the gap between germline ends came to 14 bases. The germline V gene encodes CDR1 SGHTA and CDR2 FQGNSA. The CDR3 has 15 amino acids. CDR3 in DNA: TGTGCCAGCAGCTTAAACGTGGGAGGAAGCTACGAGCAGTACTTC. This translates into CASSLNVGGSYEQYF.

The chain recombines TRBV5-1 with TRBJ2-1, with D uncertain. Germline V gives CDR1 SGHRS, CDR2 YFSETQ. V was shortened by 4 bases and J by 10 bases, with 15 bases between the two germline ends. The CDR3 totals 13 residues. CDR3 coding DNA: TGCGCCAGCAGCGCAGACCCAGTCAGCGAGCAGTTCTTC. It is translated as CASSADPVSEQFF.

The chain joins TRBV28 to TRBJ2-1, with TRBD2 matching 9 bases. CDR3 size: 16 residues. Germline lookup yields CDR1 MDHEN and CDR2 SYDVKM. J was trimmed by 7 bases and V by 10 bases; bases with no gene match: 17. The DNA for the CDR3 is TGTGCCACCATTGGCGGGGGGGGGAGTACTTGGAATGAGCAGTTCTTC. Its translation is CATIGGGGSTWNEQFF.

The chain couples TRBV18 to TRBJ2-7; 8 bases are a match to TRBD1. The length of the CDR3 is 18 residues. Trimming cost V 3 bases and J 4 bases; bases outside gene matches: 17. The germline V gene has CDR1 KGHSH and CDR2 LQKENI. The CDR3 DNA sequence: TGTGCCAGCTCACCCCCGAGGGGACAGGCAGAGCAGGGGTACGAGCAGTACTTC. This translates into CASSPPRGQAEQGYEQYF.

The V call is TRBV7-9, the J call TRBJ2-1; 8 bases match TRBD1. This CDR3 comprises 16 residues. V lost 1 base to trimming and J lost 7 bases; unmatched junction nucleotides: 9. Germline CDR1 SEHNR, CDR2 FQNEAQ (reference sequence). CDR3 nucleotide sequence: TGTGCCAGCAGCTTAGTCGGGCAGGGGGCGCGGAATGAGCAGTTCTTC. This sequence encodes CASSLVGQGARNEQFF.

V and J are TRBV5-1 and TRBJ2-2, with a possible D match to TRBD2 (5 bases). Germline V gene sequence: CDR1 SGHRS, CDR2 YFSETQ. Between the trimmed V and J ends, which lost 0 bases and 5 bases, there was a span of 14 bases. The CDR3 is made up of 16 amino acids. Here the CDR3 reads CASSLDEASQTGELFF. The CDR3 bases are TGCGCCAGCAGCTTGGATGAGGCTAGCCAAACCGGGGAGCTGTTTTTT.

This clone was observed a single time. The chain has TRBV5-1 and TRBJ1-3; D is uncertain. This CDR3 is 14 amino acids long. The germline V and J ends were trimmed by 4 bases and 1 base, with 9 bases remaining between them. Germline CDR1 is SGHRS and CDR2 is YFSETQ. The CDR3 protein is CASSATESGNTIYF. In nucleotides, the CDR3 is TGCGCCAGCAGCGCGACGGAGTCTGGAAACACCATATATTTT.

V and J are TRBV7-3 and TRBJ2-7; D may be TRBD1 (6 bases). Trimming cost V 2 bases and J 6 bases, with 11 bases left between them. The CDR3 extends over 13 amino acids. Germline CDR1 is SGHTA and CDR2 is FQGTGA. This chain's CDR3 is CASSLDRRAEQYF. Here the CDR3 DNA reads TGTGCCAGCAGCTTAGACAGGCGGGCCGAGCAGTACTTC.

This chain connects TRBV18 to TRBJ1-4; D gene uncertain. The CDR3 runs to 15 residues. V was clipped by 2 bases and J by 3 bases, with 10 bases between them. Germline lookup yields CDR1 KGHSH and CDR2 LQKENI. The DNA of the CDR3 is TGTGCCAGCTCACCAGAGGGCGGTTCTAATGAAAAACTGTTTTTT. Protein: CASSPEGGSNEKLFF.

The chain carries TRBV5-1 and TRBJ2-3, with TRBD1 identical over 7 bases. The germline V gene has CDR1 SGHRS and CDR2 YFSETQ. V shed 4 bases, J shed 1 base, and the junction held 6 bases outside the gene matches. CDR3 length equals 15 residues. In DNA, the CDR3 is TGCGCCAGCAGCAGAGACAGGGTGGGCACAGATACGCAGTATTTT. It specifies CASSRDRVGTDTQYF.

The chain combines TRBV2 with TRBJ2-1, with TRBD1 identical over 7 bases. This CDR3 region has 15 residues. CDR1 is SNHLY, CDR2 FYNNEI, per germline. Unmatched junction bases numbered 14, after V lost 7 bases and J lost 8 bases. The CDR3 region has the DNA TGTGCCAGCACGATCGGACAGGACTTCGGCTATGAGCAGTTCTTC. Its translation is CASTIGQDFGYEQFF. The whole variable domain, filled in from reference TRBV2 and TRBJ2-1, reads EPEVTQTPSHQVTQMGQEVILRCVPISNHLYFYWYRQILGQKVEFLVSFYNNEISEKSEIFDDQFSVERPDGSNFTLKIRSTKLEDSAMYFCASTIGQDFGYEQFFGPGTRLTVL.

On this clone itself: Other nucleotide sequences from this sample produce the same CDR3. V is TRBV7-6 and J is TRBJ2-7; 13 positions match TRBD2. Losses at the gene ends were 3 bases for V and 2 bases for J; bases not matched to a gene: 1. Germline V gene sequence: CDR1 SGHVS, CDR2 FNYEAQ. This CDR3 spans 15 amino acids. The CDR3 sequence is CASSLGTSGTYEQYF. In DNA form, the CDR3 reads TGTGCCAGCAGCTTGGGGACTAGCGGGACCTACGAGCAGTACTTC. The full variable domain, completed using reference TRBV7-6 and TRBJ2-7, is GAGVSQSPRYKVTKRGQDVALRCDPISGHVSLYWYRQALGQGPEFLTYFNYEAQQDKSGLPNDRFSAERPEGSISTLTIQRTEQRDSAMYRCASSLGTSGTYEQYFGPGTRLTVT.

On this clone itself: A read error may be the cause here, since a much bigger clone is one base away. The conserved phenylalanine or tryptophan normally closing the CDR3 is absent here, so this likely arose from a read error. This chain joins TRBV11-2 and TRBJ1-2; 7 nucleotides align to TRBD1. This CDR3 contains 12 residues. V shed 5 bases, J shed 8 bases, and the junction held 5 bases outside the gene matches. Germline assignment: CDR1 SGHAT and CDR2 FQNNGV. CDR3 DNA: TGTGCCAGCAGCCCCCCAGGGGGAGGCTACACCCTC. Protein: CASSPPGGGYTL.

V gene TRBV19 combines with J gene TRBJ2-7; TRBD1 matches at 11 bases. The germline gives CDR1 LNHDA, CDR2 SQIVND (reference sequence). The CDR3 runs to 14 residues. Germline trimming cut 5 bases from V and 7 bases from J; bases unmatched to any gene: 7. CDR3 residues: CASSPGTGGEEQYF. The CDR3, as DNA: TGTGCCAGTAGTCCCGGGACAGGGGGTGAGGAGCAGTACTTC.

DNA of the CDR3: TGTGCCATCAGTGAAGGGACAGGGAGGAGCAATCAGCCCCAGCATTTT. Translating it yields CAISEGTGRSNQPQHF. The genes are TRBV10-3 and TRBJ1-5; TRBD1 matches 9 bases. The CDR3 runs to 16 residues. Germline CDR1 reads ENHRY; CDR2 reads SYGVKD. The trim removed 3 bases at V and 1 base at J, leaving 4 bases unmatched.

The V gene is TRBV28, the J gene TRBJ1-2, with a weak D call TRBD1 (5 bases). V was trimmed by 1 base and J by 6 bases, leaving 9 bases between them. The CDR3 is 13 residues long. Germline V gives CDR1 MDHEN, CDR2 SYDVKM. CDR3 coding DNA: TGTGCCAGCAGTTTATCAGGGAAGGATGGCTACACCTTC. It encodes CASSLSGKDGYTF.

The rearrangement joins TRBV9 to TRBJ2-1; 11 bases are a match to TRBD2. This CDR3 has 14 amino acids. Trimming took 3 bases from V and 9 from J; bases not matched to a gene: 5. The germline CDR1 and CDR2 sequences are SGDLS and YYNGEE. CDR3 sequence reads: CASSATLAGGEQFF. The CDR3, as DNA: TGTGCCAGCAGCGCCACCCTAGCGGGAGGTGAGCAGTTCTTC.